The next 11 T cell receptor beta chains were all read from a single sample in a study of cytomegalovirus exposure and HLA in healthy donors. Primers for the PCR totalled 60 Vbeta and 13 Jbeta. Clones were sequenced by immunoSEQ multiplex PCR, and TCRdb holds only the in-frame ones, with some missing. Here the sample spans about 150,000 clones, about 80% being singletons. Source material: PBMCs. All receptors come from a young man in good health and CMV-seronegative.

CDR3 amino acids: CASSSGHTSTDTQYF. CDR3 sequence (DNA): TGTGCCAGCAGTTCGGGACACACTAGCACAGATACGCAGTATTTT. The J gene is TRBJ2-3, the V gene TRBV6-5; possibly TRBD1 for D (6 bases). The germline V and J ends were trimmed by 4 bases and 0 bases, with 11 bases remaining between them. Germline loops: CDR1 MNHEY, CDR2 SVGAGI. The CDR3 is made up of 15 amino acids.

This sequence joins TRBV4-2 and TRBJ2-1; 11 nucleotides agree with TRBD2. Germline values: CDR1 LGHNA, CDR2 YNFKEQ. V was clipped by 1 base and J by 4 bases; unmatched bases: 6. CDR3 length: 17 residues. The CDR3 nucleotides read TGTGCCAGCAGCCAAGGACGGACTAGCGGGTATTACAATGAGCAGTTCTTC. Its translation is CASSQGRTSGYYNEQFF.

V gene TRBV5-4 combines with J gene TRBJ2-1; tentative D call: TRBD2 (5 bases). This CDR3 spans 15 amino acids. The V gene lost 5 bases and the J gene lost 7 bases, with 19 bases spanning the gap. Germline CDR1 reads SGHNT; CDR2 reads YYREEE (reference sequence). This chain's CDR3 is CASSPSGREINEQFF. CDR3 coding DNA: TGTGCCAGCAGTCCGAGCGGTAGGGAGATAAATGAGCAGTTCTTC.

This chain joins TRBV27 and TRBJ2-5; 8 nucleotides align to TRBD1. Germline values: CDR1 MNHEY, CDR2 SMNVEV (reference sequence). The CDR3 runs to 16 residues. The V and J ends lost 2 bases and 2 bases, in that order; junction bases with no gene match: 7. CDR3 amino acids: CASSLRQGRRQETQYF. The CDR3 DNA follows: TGTGCCAGCAGTTTAAGACAGGGGAGGCGGCAAGAGACCCAGTACTTC.

This chain uses TRBV19 with TRBJ2-1; the D is unclear. Between the trimmed V and J ends, which lost 8 bases and 10 bases, there was a span of 18 bases. Germline V gene data show CDR1 as LNHDA and CDR2 as SQIVND (reference sequence). There are 13 residues in the CDR3. CDR3 amino acids: CASSTMVFREQFF. In DNA, the CDR3 is TGTGCCAGTTCTACTATGGTCTTTCGCGAGCAGTTCTTC.

The J gene is TRBJ2-7, the V gene TRBV6-5; D may be TRBD2 (5 bases). The germline V and J ends were trimmed by 0 bases and 3 bases, with 9 bases remaining between them. Germline V gene sequence: CDR1 MNHEY, CDR2 SVGAGI. This CDR3 spans 14 amino acids. CDR3 DNA: TGTGCCAGCAGTTACTCTGAGGGTGGCTACGAGCAGTACTTC. It translates to CASSYSEGGYEQYF.

CDR3 in amino acids: CASSRSTNTEAFF. CDR3 in DNA: TGTGCCAGCAGCCGAAGCACCAACACTGAAGCTTTCTTT. The V and J genes are TRBV7-9 and TRBJ1-1; D call uncertain. Trimming cost V 5 bases and J 2 bases, with 9 bases left between them. The CDR3 runs 13 residues. Germline V lookup: CDR1 SEHNR, CDR2 FQNEAQ (reference sequence).

This clone was recorded once. This chain joins TRBV5-1 and TRBJ2-3; 8 bases are a match to TRBD2. The germline gives CDR1 SGHRS, CDR2 YFSETQ. This CDR3 has 16 amino acids. Unmatched junction bases numbered 6, after V lost 0 bases and J lost 3 bases. CDR3 DNA: TGCGCCAGCAGCTTGGACAGCGGGAGAGGAACAGATACGCAGTATTTT. Protein product: CASSLDSGRGTDTQYF.

The genes are TRBV5-1 and TRBJ2-3; 8 nucleotides agree with TRBD2. The V and J ends lost 4 bases and 6 bases, in that order; junction bases with no gene match: 10. The CDR3 totals 15 residues. CDR1 and CDR2 (germline): SGHRS, YFSETQ. CDR3 in amino acids: CASSLLAEQLDTQYF. The CDR3 DNA sequence: TGCGCCAGCAGCCTACTAGCGGAGCAACTCGATACGCAGTATTTT.

The genes are TRBV6-1 and TRBJ1-2; 7 bases map to TRBD1. The CDR3 loop spans 15 amino acids. Germline loops: CDR1 MNHNS, CDR2 SASEGT. The V and J ends lost 4 bases and 8 bases, in that order; junction bases with no gene match: 13. CDR3 protein: CASSARQGVGEGYTF. CDR3 DNA sequence: TGTGCCAGCAGTGCAAGACAGGGTGTAGGGGAAGGCTACACCTTC.

The CDR3 bases are TGCGCCAGCAGACTTAGCGGGGAGGCCTACAATGAGCAGTTCTTC. Protein sequence: CASRLSGEAYNEQFF. The rearrangement links TRBV5-1 to TRBJ2-1, with 8 positions matching TRBD2. This CDR3 is built from 15 residues. Germline CDR1 and CDR2: SGHRS and YFSETQ. The V gene end was trimmed by 5 bases and the J gene end by 2 bases; junction bases not matched to a gene: 6. Variable domain in full (rest from reference TRBV5-1 and TRBJ2-1): KAGVTQTPRYLIKTRGQQVTLSCSPISGHRSVSWYQQTPGQGLQFLFEYFSETQRNKGNFPGRFSGRQFSNSRSEMNVSTLELGDSALYLCASRLSGEAYNEQFFGPGTRLTVL.